This T cell receptor beta chain was retrieved from a study of T cell repertoires in cytomegalovirus infection. Trimming stripped 0 bases from V and 3 bases from J, with 13 bases between. The CDR3 is 16 residues long. Germline loops: CDR1 SGHRS, CDR2 YFSETQ. TCRdb recomputed calls from the reads with MiXCR, one row per CDR3 protein. The sample yields about 740,000 distinct CDR3 sequences, less than 40% seen once. The chain couples TRBV5-1 to TRBJ2-1; either TRBD1 or TRBD2 may supply D (6 bases each). This clonotype was obtained from a human donor in good health (CMV status not recorded). Some clones in this sample may be carry-over from other donors' samples. The sequenced sample was PBMCs. The CDR3 protein is CASSLGEGGYYNEQFF. DNA of the CDR3: TGCGCCAGCAGCTTGGGCGAGGGGGGATACTACAATGAGCAGTTCTTC.